This T cell receptor (beta chain) was sequenced during a study of shared clonotypes between healthy human individuals. General observations from the study: Across subsets, estimated richness was generally greater for naive than for memory populations.

The method was immunoSEQ multiplex PCR; TCRdb's version includes in-frame clones alone and lacks a portion of them. The sample holds fewer than 1.4 million clones, 75% to 85% seen once. Germline values: CDR1 SGHRS, CDR2 YFSETQ. The CDR3 spans 16 residues. V was clipped by 0 bases and J by 4 bases, with 16 bases between them. Study donors comprised healthy, HIV-negative adults devoid of recent acute infection or vaccination. Turning to this clone: Its antigen is still unknown.

The sequencing sample was made of memory CD4+ T cells from PBMCs. Subset in this sample: CD45RA-negative fraction. This TCR came from a man aged 18 to 30 in good health. Some clones in this sample may be carry-over from other donors' samples. The chain recombines TRBV5-1 with TRBJ1-2; unclear D gene. CDR3: CASSLAMSRTPYGYTF. The CDR3 DNA reads TGCGCCAGCAGCTTGGCGATGAGCAGGACGCCCTATGGCTACACCTTC.